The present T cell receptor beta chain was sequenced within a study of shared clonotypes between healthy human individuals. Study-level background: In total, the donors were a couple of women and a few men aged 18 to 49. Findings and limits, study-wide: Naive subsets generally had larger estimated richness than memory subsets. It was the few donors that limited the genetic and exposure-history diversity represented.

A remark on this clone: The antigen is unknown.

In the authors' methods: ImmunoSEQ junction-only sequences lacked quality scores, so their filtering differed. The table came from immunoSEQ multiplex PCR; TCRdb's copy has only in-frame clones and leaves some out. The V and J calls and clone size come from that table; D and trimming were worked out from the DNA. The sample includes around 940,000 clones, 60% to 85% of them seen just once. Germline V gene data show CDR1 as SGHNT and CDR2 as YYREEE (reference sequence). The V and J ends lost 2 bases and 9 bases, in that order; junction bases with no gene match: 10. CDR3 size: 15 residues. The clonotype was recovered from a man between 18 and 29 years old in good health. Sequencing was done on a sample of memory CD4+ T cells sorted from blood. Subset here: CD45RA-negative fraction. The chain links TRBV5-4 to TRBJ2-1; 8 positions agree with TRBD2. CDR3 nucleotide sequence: TGTGCCAGCAGCTTAGACGGGGGGGCCGGGCGTGAGCAGTTCTTC. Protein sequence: CASSLDGGAGREQFF.